This is a list of T cell receptor beta chains from one sample in a study of CD8+CD57+ T cells in acquired aplastic anemia. MiXCR was run by TCRdb on the reads, yielding one entry per CDR3 protein. This sample carries under 350,000 distinct CDR3 sequences, roughly 59% of them seen once, and the ten largest clones take 1% to 1.5%. Sequenced material: sorted CD4+, CD8+, or CD8+CD57+ T cells (not recorded which) from PBMCs. These TCRs come from a human donor with aplastic anemia. Each CDR3 is given with its conserved first and last residue. Fields, in order: J gene, D gene, V gene, clone size, CDR3 DNA, CDR3 protein. D genes are given only for firm matches. Only some rows state a clone size, as once, few, many or a class for expanded clones.

J: TRBJ2-5; D: TRBD1; V: TRBV5-1; size: .; DNA: TGCGCCAGCAGCTTGGCCGGACAGGGAGGAGAGACCCAGTACTTC; CDR3: CASSLAGQGGETQYF
J: TRBJ1-1; D: .; V: TRBV24-1; size: .; DNA: TGTGCCACCAGTGATTTTATTCAGCTACTGGGGGTCACTGAAGCTTTCTTT; CDR3: CATSDFIQLLGVTEAFF
J: TRBJ2-1; D: .; V: TRBV5-1; size: .; DNA: TGCGCCAGCAGCTTGGACAGGTCCTACAATGAGCAGTTCTTC; CDR3: CASSLDRSYNEQFF
J: TRBJ2-1; D: TRBD1; V: TRBV10-2; size: many; DNA: TGCGCCAGCGAAGAGATCGGGGACAGGGCGGATGAGCAGTTCTTC; CDR3: CASEEIGDRADEQFF
J: TRBJ2-2; D: .; V: TRBV15; size: .; DNA: TGTGCCACCAGCAGACAGGAGGTAGGGAACACCGGGGAGCTGTTTTTT; CDR3: CATSRQEVGNTGELFF
J: TRBJ2-2; D: .; V: TRBV7-3; size: .; DNA: TGTGCCAGCAGCTCGGCTGCTGGGGCGGGCACCGGGGAGCTGTTTTTT; CDR3: CASSSAAGAGTGELFF
J: TRBJ2-3; D: TRBD1; V: TRBV4-3; size: few; DNA: TGCGCCAGCAGCCAAGATGGGGACAGGGGGCAGGCAGATACGCAGTATTTT; CDR3: CASSQDGDRGQADTQYF
J: TRBJ2-3; D: .; V: TRBV5-1; size: .; DNA: TGCGCCAGCGGAGTTGGACCCACAGATACGCAGTATTTT; CDR3: CASGVGPTDTQYF
J: TRBJ1-1; D: TRBD1; V: TRBV12-3/TRBV12-4; size: .; DNA: TGTGCCAGCAGCCAGACAGGGTCTTTTATCGCTGAAGCTTTCTTT; CDR3: CASSQTGSFIAEAFF
J: TRBJ2-3; D: .; V: TRBV7-3; size: .; DNA: TGTGCCAGTAAGGGTAGTATGGGCACAGATACGCAGTATTTT; CDR3: CASKGSMGTDTQYF
J: TRBJ2-1; D: .; V: TRBV5-1; size: .; DNA: TGCGCCAGCAGCTTGGAACTGACCGCCTACAATGAGCAGTTCTTC; CDR3: CASSLELTAYNEQFF
J: TRBJ2-7; D: .; V: TRBV9; size: .; DNA: TGTGCCAGCAGTTCGCGCGCCGAGGGTTACGTTCAGTACTTC; CDR3: CASSSRAEGYVQYF
J: TRBJ2-2; D: .; V: TRBV30; size: .; DNA: TGTGCCTGGAGTAGGGGGGCGAACACCGGGGAGCTGTTTTTT; CDR3: CAWSRGANTGELFF
J: TRBJ2-7; D: TRBD2; V: TRBV19; size: many; DNA: TGTGCCAGTAGTATAGGAGGGACTAGCGGTGGAATAAGCTACGAGCAGTACTTC; CDR3: CASSIGGTSGGISYEQYF
J: TRBJ2-3; D: TRBD2; V: TRBV9; size: few; DNA: TGTGCCAGCAGCGGCTGCGGGGGTTGCACAGATACGCAGTATTTT; CDR3: CASSGCGGCTDTQYF
J: TRBJ1-3; D: .; V: TRBV20-1; size: many; DNA: TGCAGTGCTATAGGGCGGGACGGAAACACCATATATTTT; CDR3: CSAIGRDGNTIYF
J: TRBJ1-3; D: .; V: TRBV6-5; size: many; DNA: TGTGCCAGCAGTAAACTCAGGGACGCAGGAAACACCATATATTTT; CDR3: CASSKLRDAGNTIYF
J: TRBJ1-3; D: .; V: TRBV18; size: few; DNA: TGTGCCAGCTCACCCTTCTCGGACTTCAGCTCTGGAAACACCATATATTTT; CDR3: CASSPFSDFSSGNTIYF
J: TRBJ2-5; D: .; V: TRBV20-1; size: few; DNA: TGCAGTGCTAGAGGGGGAGGCGGGGAGACCCAGTACTTC; CDR3: CSARGGGGETQYF
J: TRBJ2-2; D: .; V: TRBV15; size: .; DNA: TGTGCCACCAGCAGAGGCGACCATGATGCGGGCACCGGGGAGCTGTTTTTT; CDR3: CATSRGDHDAGTGELFF
J: TRBJ2-5; D: .; V: TRBV29-1; size: many; DNA: TGCAGCGTGACAGACGGGGTCGATGAGACCCAGTACTTC; CDR3: CSVTDGVDETQYF
J: TRBJ2-6; D: TRBD1; V: TRBV5-1; size: .; DNA: TGCGCCAGCAGCTTGTTGGGACAGGGGGCCTACGTCCTGACTTTC; CDR3: CASSLLGQGAYVLTF
J: TRBJ2-3; D: TRBD2; V: TRBV11-2; size: .; DNA: TGTGCCAGCAGCTTGCCAGTAGCGGGAGGGCCAGATACGCAGTATTTT; CDR3: CASSLPVAGGPDTQYF
J: TRBJ2-3; D: TRBD2; V: TRBV9; size: many; DNA: TGTGCCAGCACACGGACTAGTGAAACAGATACGCAGTATTTT; CDR3: CASTRTSETDTQYF
J: TRBJ1-2; D: TRBD1; V: TRBV7-9; size: many; DNA: TGTGCCAGCAGCTTACCAGGGGGTGACTATGGCTACACCTTC; CDR3: CASSLPGGDYGYTF
J: TRBJ1-5; D: .; V: TRBV10-3; size: .; DNA: TGTGCCATCAGTGTCGTGCAGAGCAATCAGCCCCAGCATTTT; CDR3: CAISVVQSNQPQHF
J: TRBJ1-3; D: .; V: TRBV5-1; size: many; DNA: TGCGCCAGCAGCTTGGAAGGGCAGGGGCGAAACACCATATATTTT; CDR3: CASSLEGQGRNTIYF